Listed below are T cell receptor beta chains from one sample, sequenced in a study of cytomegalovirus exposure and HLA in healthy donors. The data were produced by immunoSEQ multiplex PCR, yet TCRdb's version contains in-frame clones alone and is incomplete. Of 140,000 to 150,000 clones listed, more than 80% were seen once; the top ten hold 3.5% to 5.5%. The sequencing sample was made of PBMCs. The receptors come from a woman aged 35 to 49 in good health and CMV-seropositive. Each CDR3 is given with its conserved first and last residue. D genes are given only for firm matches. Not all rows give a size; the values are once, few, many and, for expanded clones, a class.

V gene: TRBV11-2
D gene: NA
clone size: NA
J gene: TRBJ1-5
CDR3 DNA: TGTGCCAGCAGCGCCCAGACTCTGGGGCCCCAGCATTTT
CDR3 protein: CASSAQTLGPQHF

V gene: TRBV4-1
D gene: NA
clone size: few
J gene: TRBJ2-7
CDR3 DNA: TGCGCCAGCAGCCAAGTTGACTTGGGACTGTCTCCCTACGAGCAGTACTTC
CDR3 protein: CASSQVDLGLSPYEQYF

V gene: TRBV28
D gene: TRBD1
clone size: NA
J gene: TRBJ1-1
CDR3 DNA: TGTGCCTCGGAGGGGGCCAACACTGAAGCTTTCTTT
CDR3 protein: CASEGANTEAFF

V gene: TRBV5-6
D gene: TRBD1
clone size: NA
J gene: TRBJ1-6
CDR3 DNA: TGTGCCAGCACTTACCGGGACAGAGGAACACCCCTCCACTTT
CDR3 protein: CASTYRDRGTPLHF

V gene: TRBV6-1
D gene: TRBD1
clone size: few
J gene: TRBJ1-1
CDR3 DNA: TGTGCCAGCAGGCAGGGGGACGGGGAAGCTTTCTTT
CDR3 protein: CASRQGDGEAFF

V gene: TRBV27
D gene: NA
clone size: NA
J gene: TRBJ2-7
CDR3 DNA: TGTGCCAGCAGTTTCGTCCCGCAGAACTCCTACGAGCAGTACTTC
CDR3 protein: CASSFVPQNSYEQYF

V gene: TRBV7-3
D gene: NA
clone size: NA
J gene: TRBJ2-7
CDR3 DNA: TGTGCCAGCAGCCCGAACCGGGACACCCTCGAGCAGTACTTC
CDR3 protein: CASSPNRDTLEQYF

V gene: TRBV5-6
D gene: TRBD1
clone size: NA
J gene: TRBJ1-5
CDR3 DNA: TGTGCCAGCAGCTCCGGGACAGGGGGATATCAGCCCCAGCATTTT
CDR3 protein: CASSSGTGGYQPQHF

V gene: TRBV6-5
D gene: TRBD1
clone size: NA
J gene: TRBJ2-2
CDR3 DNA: TGTGCCAGCAGCACCCGGGACAGGGCCACCGGGGAGCTGTTTTTT
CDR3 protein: CASSTRDRATGELFF

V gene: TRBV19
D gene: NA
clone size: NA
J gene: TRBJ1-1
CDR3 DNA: TGTGCCAGTCTCGGACAGATGAACACTGAAGCTTTCTTT
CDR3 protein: CASLGQMNTEAFF

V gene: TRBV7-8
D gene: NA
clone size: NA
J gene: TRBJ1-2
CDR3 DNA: TGTGCCAGCAGCTTAGTATACGACGGGTCGACCTTC
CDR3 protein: CASSLVYDGSTF

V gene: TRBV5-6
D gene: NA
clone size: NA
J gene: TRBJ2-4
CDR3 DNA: TGTGCCAGCAGCTTGCCCCCGAAAAACATTCAGTACTTC
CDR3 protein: CASSLPPKNIQYF

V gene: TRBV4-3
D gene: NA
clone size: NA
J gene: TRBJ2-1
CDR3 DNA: TGCGCCAGCAGCCAAGTGGACAGTAACTACAATGAGCAGTTCTTC
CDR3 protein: CASSQVDSNYNEQFF

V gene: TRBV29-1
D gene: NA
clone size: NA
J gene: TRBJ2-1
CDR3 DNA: TGCAGCGCCGAAGGGACATTGAGCTCCTACAATGAGCAGTTCTTC
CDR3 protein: CSAEGTLSSYNEQFF

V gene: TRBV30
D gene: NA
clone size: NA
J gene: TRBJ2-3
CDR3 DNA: TGTGCCTGGGAAAAAGAAGGGGATGCTACGCAGTATTTT
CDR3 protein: CAWEKEGDATQYF

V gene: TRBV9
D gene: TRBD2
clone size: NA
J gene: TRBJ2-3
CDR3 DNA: TGTGCCAGCAGCGTAGTCCCCGGGGGGGGCACAGATACGCAGTATTTT
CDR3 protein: CASSVVPGGGTDTQYF

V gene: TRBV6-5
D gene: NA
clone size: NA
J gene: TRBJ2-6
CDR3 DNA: TGTGCCAGCAGTCCCGTAGGGGCTGGGGCCAACGTCCTGACTTTC
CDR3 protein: CASSPVGAGANVLTF

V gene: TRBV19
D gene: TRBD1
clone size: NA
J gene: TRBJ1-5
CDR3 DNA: TGTGCCAGTAGTATTTGGCAGGGACAGGGGGCCGGGCAGCCCCAGCATTTT
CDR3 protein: CASSIWQGQGAGQPQHF

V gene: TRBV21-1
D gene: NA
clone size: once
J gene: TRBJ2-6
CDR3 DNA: TGTGCCAGCAGCAAAGGATGGGCTCGGGCCAACGTCCTGACTTTC
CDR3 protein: CASSKGWARANVLTF

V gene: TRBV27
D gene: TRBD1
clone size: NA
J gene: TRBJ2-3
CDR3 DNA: TGTGCCAGCAGTTTAACTCAGGGGGATGCAGATACGCAGTATTTT
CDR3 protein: CASSLTQGDADTQYF

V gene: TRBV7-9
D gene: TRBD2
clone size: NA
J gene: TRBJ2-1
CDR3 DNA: TGTGCCAGCAGCACCCTAGCGGGGGGGCTTATTGAGCAGTTCTTC
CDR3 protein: CASSTLAGGLIEQFF

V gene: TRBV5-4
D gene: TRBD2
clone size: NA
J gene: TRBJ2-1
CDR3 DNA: TGTGCCAGCAGCTCCCGACTAGCGGGAGGAGGGGACAATGAGCAGTTCTTC
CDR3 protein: CASSSRLAGGGDNEQFF

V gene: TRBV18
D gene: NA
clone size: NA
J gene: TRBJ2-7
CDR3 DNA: TGTGCCAGCTCACCTCCATACAGGGCAAGGAGCTCCTACGAGCAGTACTTC
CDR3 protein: CASSPPYRARSSYEQYF

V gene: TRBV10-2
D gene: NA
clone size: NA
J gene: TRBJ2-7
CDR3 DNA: TGCGCCAGCAGGGAGGGGAGCTCCTACGAGCAGTACTTC
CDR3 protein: CASREGSSYEQYF

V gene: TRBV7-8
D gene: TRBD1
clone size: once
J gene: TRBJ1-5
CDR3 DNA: TGTGCCAGCACCGCCATAAACAGGGGACAGCCCCAGCATTTT
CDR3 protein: CASTAINRGQPQHF

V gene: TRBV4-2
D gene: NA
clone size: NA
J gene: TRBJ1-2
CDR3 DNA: TGTGCCACCTCGGCGGTAAACTATGGCTACACCTTC
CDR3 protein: CATSAVNYGYTF

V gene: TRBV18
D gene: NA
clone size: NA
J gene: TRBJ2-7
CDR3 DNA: TGTGCCAGCTCACCGACAAGTACCTACGAGCAGTACTTC
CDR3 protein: CASSPTSTYEQYF

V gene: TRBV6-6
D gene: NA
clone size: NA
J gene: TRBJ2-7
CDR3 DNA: TGTGCCAGCAGTTACTCGACAGCCGGGAGCTCCTACGAGCAGTACTTC
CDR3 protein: CASSYSTAGSSYEQYF

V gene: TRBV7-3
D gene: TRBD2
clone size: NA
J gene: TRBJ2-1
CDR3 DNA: TGTGCCAGCAGCCCCACCGGCGGGGGGTACAATGAGCAGTTCTTC
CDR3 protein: CASSPTGGGYNEQFF

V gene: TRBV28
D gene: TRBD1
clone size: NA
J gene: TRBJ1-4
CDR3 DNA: TGTGCCAGCAGTCCCGCGGGACAGGGGGCAACTAATGAAAAACTGTTTTTT
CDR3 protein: CASSPAGQGATNEKLFF

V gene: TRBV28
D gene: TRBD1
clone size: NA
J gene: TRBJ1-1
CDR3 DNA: TGTGCCAGCAGTGAAACGACAGGGGAAAAAGCTTTCTTT
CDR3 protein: CASSETTGEKAFF